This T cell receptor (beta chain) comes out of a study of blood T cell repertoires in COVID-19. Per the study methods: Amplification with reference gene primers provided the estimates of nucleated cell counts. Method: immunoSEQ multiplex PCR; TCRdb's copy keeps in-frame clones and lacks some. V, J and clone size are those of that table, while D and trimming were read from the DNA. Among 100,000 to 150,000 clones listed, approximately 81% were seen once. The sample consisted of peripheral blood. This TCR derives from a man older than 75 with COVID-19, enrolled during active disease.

In nucleotides, the CDR3 is TGTGCCAGCAGCAGCACCGGGACAGGGGGCGTGAATGAGCAGTTCTTC. It codes for CASSSTGTGGVNEQFF. The chain joins TRBV13 to TRBJ2-1; 12 positions match TRBD1. CDR1 is PRHDT and CDR2 is FYEKMQ in the germline V gene (reference sequence). This CDR3 is 16 amino acids long. V lost 5 bases to trimming and J lost 7 bases; unmatched junction nucleotides: 9.